This TCR beta chain was obtained from a study of shared clonotypes between healthy human individuals. Findings of the study overall: In general, naive subsets displayed greater estimated richness than memory subsets did. Clonotypes shared by all four sorted-subset donors had higher generation probabilities than non-shared clonotypes.

A word on this clone: The target antigen is unknown.

Over several immunoSEQ plates, each subset's genomic DNA was distributed in even portions. In the authors' methods: ImmunoSEQ supplied junction-only sequences lacking quality scores, so filtering was different. Profiling relied on immunoSEQ multiplex PCR, and the TCRdb table lists in-frame clones only, not all of them. Clone size and V and J calls were adopted from that table, with D and trimming inferred from the DNA. The sample records nearly 2 million clones, roughly 94% being singletons. It was CD45RO-negative cells, positively selected for CCR7, that made up naive CD8 cells, with terminally differentiated effector memory CD45RA+ cells excluded. V was pared by 6 bases and J by 4 bases, with 13 bases between. Germline V gene lookup returns CDR1 MNHEY and CDR2 SMNVEV (reference sequence). The CDR3 is made up of 13 amino acids.

Sequenced sample: naive CD8+ T cells sorted from blood. The V call is TRBV27, the J call TRBJ2-7; tentatively, D is TRBD1 or TRBD2 (5 bases each). This sequence was found in a man younger than 30 in good health. DNA of the CDR3: TGTGCCAGCAGCCCCATGGGGGAATACGAGCAGTACTTC. Its protein is CASSPMGEYEQYF.